One sample yielded the 16 T cell receptor beta chains listed below, sequenced in a study of shared clonotypes between healthy human individuals (dated by TCRdb to between 2020 and 2021). Library method: the immunoSEQ multiplex PCR assay. Not all clones reach the TCRdb copy of this immuneACCESS table, which keeps in-frame sequences only. Checked studies attribute under half of the gap to unresolved V genes and leave the rest unexplained. This sample is represented by 2 million to 2.5 million clones; about nine tenths of them were singletons. The ten top clones hold about 0.41% of the sample. What was sequenced was naive CD4+ T cells from PBMCs. This specimen's cell subset or site label, interpreted: CD45RA+ positively selected. The source is a man aged 18-30 years in good health. Some clones in this sample may be carry-over from other donors' samples.

This clone was seen a handful of times. The chain links TRBV4-1 to TRBJ2-2; D is undetermined. Between the trimmed V and J ends, which lost 3 bases and 0 bases, there was a span of 11 bases. This CDR3 spans 16 amino acids. Germline V gene data show CDR1 as MGHRA and CDR2 as YSYEKL. In DNA, the CDR3 is TGCGCCAGCAGCCAGGGTCCAGCTTCGAACACCGGGGAGCTGTTTTTT. Translated: CASSQGPASNTGELFF.

This clone has a single count. CDR3 residues: CASSVEVNARNSYEQYF. The CDR3 DNA reads as TGTGCCAGCAGCGTAGAAGTGAATGCGAGGAATTCCTACGAGCAGTACTTC. The chain recombines TRBV9 with TRBJ2-7; D not resolved. The CDR3 is 17 amino acids. V gave up 0 bases and J gave up 1 base, with 17 bases separating them. CDR1 is SGDLS and CDR2 is YYNGEE in the germline V gene.

CDR3 sequence: CASSQDGTSGTTDTQYF. CDR3 coding DNA: TGTGCCAGCAGCCAAGATGGCACTAGCGGTACCACAGATACGCAGTATTTT. The rearrangement links TRBV4-2 to TRBJ2-3, with 8 bases fitting TRBD2. V lost 0 bases, J lost 2 bases, and 7 bases stayed unmatched. Germline V gene sequence: CDR1 LGHNA, CDR2 YNFKEQ. This CDR3 contains 17 residues.

This clone was found a few times. The sample contains more than one DNA sequence encoding this CDR3. The chain links TRBV29-1 to TRBJ1-1; unclear D gene. Germline-derived CDR1 and CDR2 are SQVTM and ANQGSEA. V was cut by 2 bases and J by 0 bases, with 7 bases left in between. The CDR3 covers 13 residues. The CDR3 loop reads CSVERRMNTEAFF. CDR3 in DNA: TGCAGCGTTGAAAGGAGGATGAACACTGAAGCTTTCTTT.

The rearrangement links TRBV6-6 to TRBJ1-2, with D uncertain. The germline gives CDR1 MNHNY, CDR2 SVGAGI (reference sequence). V gave up 2 bases and J gave up 3 bases, with 4 bases separating them. There are 12 residues in the CDR3. The CDR3 region has the DNA TGTGCCAGCAGTTACGGGGACTATGGCTACACCTTC. It codes for CASSYGDYGYTF.

This clone was counted once. This specimen includes other DNA sequences encoding the same CDR3. The gene calls are TRBV27 and TRBJ1-5; D is undetermined. Per germline, CDR1 MNHEY and CDR2 SMNVEV (reference sequence). Trimming shortened V by 6 bases and J by 6 bases, and 12 bases separated the two germline ends. This CDR3 has 13 residues. The CDR3 loop reads CASRPGGGQPQHF. The CDR3, as DNA: TGTGCCAGCAGACCAGGTGGTGGTCAGCCCCAGCATTTT.

This chain uses TRBV27 with TRBJ2-5; TRBD1 aligns across 7 bases. Unmatched junction bases numbered 4, after V lost 3 bases and J lost 0 bases. Germline V gives CDR1 MNHEY, CDR2 SMNVEV (reference sequence). The length of the CDR3 is 15 residues. The CDR3 sequence: CASSFLGQNQETQYF. The CDR3 coding sequence is TGTGCCAGCAGTTTCCTGGGACAGAACCAAGAGACCCAGTACTTC.

J is TRBJ1-5 and V is TRBV2; TRBD1 might be the D (5 bases). V was clipped by 7 bases and J by 2 bases, with 12 bases between them. Germline CDR1 is SNHLY and CDR2 is FYNNEI. The CDR3 consists of 14 residues. CDR3 nucleotides: TGTGCCAGCATAAGCGAAGGGGGCAATCAGCCCCAGCATTTT. Translation: CASISEGGNQPQHF.

The V call is TRBV29-1, the J call TRBJ1-1; 7 positions match TRBD1. CDR3 size: 16 residues. Germline CDR1 is SQVTM and CDR2 is ANQGSEA. V lost 2 bases, J lost 7 bases, and 16 bases stayed unmatched. DNA for the CDR3: TGCAGCGTTGAATCGGGAGCATCAGGGGGGGGAGGTGAAGCTTTCTTT. This gives the protein CSVESGASGGGGEAFF.

About this clone: The sample holds other DNA sequences that translate to the same CDR3. The genes are TRBV28 and TRBJ1-2, with TRBD1 matching 10 bases. Trimming took 4 bases from V and 1 from J; bases not matched to a gene: 3. This CDR3 is built from 15 residues. CDR1 is MDHEN, CDR2 SYDVKM, per germline. The CDR3 DNA sequence: TGTGCCAGCAGTTCCTGGACAGGGGGTAACTATGGCTACACCTTC. It specifies CASSSWTGGNYGYTF.

Remarks on this clone: In the same sample, other DNA sequences code for this CDR3. The chain recombines TRBV28 with TRBJ1-5; 7 bases map to TRBD1. The CDR3 runs to 15 residues. Per the germline V gene, CDR1 is MDHEN and CDR2 is SYDVKM. V shed 6 bases, J shed 0 bases, and the junction held 5 bases outside the gene matches. CDR3 residues: CASSRTGDSNQPQHF. Here the CDR3 DNA reads TGTGCCAGCAGCCGGACAGGCGATAGCAATCAGCCCCAGCATTTT.

J is TRBJ1-2 and V is TRBV6-1; D is unclear. Germline CDR1 is MNHNS and CDR2 is SASEGT. The V end lost 4 bases, the J end lost 0 bases, and 9 bases lay between the germline ends. This CDR3 region has 14 residues. The CDR3: CASSVRNANYGYTF. CDR3 in DNA: TGTGCCAGCAGTGTACGTAATGCTAACTATGGCTACACCTTC.

The chain employs TRBV7-3 and TRBJ2-3, with D tentatively TRBD2 (6 bases). Germline V gene lookup returns CDR1 SGHTA and CDR2 FQGTGA. This CDR3 has 16 residues. The ends were cut back, 5 bases at V and 6 bases at J, with 21 bases in the middle. The chain's CDR3 is CASSPGTYAVPDTQYF. The CDR3 DNA reads as TGTGCCAGCAGCCCCGGGACTTACGCGGTTCCGGATACGCAGTATTTT.

The chain uses TRBV19 and TRBJ2-7; D unresolved. The CDR3 has 14 residues. V was clipped by 1 base and J by 4 bases, with 11 bases between them. Germline loops: CDR1 LNHDA, CDR2 SQIVND (reference sequence). In nucleotides, the CDR3 is TGTGCCAGTAGTATAGGCCAGACACGGTACGAGCAGTACTTC. This encodes CASSIGQTRYEQYF.

The count of this clone is one. This chain joins TRBV18 and TRBJ2-5, with 7 nucleotides matching TRBD1. The CDR3 has 14 residues. Per the germline V gene, CDR1 is KGHSH and CDR2 is LQKENI. The junction had 8 bases not matched to a gene; V was cut back by 5 bases and J by 5 bases. The CDR3 bases are TGTGCCAGCTCAACAGGGGTATTGGCGGAGACCCAGTACTTC. It is translated as CASSTGVLAETQYF.

The chain employs TRBV28 and TRBJ2-2, with D unresolved. V was clipped by 2 bases and J by 4 bases, with 11 bases between them. The CDR3 covers 15 residues. Germline V gene lookup returns CDR1 MDHEN and CDR2 SYDVKM. The CDR3 sequence is CASSLLQVGTGELFF. CDR3 bases: TGTGCCAGCAGTTTACTACAAGTAGGCACCGGGGAGCTGTTTTTT.